The sequence of this T cell receptor (beta chain) was determined in a study of blood T cell repertoires in COVID-19. The CDR3 spans 13 residues. Trimming took 4 bases from V and 2 from J, leaving 6 bases between them. Per the germline V gene, CDR1 is LGHNA and CDR2 is YNFKEQ. The repertoire was sequenced with immunoSEQ multiplex PCR; TCRdb's copy has only in-frame clones and lacks some. The top ten hold 15% to 19% of the sample, which has about 250,000 clones, 70% to 90% seen once. The sample was PBMCs or T cells enriched from blood (not recorded which). This sequence originates from a man aged 18 to 30 who had recovered from COVID-19. The rearrangement links TRBV4-2 to TRBJ1-5; D not certain. Here the CDR3 reads CASSREGNQPQHF. For the CDR3, the DNA is TGTGCCAGCAGCCGCGAGGGCAATCAGCCCCAGCATTTT.